This T cell receptor (beta chain) was retrieved from a study of T cells in Graves' hyperthyroidism and ophthalmopathy. Clinicians diagnosed patients from clinical symptoms, serum thyroxine and TRAb, thyroid ultrasound and orbital computed tomography. The germline V gene encodes CDR1 MGHDK and CDR2 SYGVNS. The ends were cut back, 4 bases at V and 2 bases at J, with 13 bases in the middle. The CDR3 is 15 residues long. Regions amplified from RNA transcripts were the TCR beta CDR3 regions. First-round RT-PCR targeting the TCR CDR3 was performed with the HTBI primer set. Each CDR3 protein gets one entry after TCRdb re-called the multiplex PCR reads with MiXCR. The sample consists of about 640,000 distinct CDR3 sequences, less than 25% of them appearing once. Concerning this clonotype: Its cognate antigen is unknown.

Findings and caveats of the study: Model predictions of ophthalmopathy came a median approximately 6 months before onset. Expanded thyroid clonotypes (above 0.001) were mostly also found in blood. In the analysis, a 13 V-J model separated ophthalmopathy from stable hyperthyroidism.

The material sequenced was blood. This clonotype originated in a man under 40 with Graves' ophthalmopathy. This sequence joins TRBV25-1 and TRBJ2-3; D is possibly TRBD1 (5 bases). The CDR3 loop is CASSVGRQTTDTQYF. The CDR3 bases are TGTGCCAGCAGTGTGGGGCGACAGACCACAGATACGCAGTATTTT.